This T cell receptor beta chain appears in the sequencing data of a study of response to subunit inactivated influenza vaccine. One entry per CDR3 protein, called by TCRdb with MiXCR from the RT-PCR reads. The repertoire consists of hundreds of thousands of distinct CDR3 sequences, with more than 11% occurring once and the leading ten covering approximately 7%. Germline lookup yields CDR1 LNHNV and CDR2 YYDKDF (reference sequence). This CDR3 is built from 15 residues. Trimming took 3 bases from V and 4 from J; bases not matched to a gene: 6. This specimen consisted of PBMCs from blood, obtained around 14 days before vaccination. The V gene is TRBV15, the J gene TRBJ2-3; 8 bases align to TRBD1. The receptor comes from a man in his forties or fifties who received an inactivated influenza vaccine. The CDR3: CATSRDRVRADTQYF. The DNA of the CDR3 is TGTGCCACCAGCAGGGACAGGGTTAGGGCAGATACGCAGTATTTT.